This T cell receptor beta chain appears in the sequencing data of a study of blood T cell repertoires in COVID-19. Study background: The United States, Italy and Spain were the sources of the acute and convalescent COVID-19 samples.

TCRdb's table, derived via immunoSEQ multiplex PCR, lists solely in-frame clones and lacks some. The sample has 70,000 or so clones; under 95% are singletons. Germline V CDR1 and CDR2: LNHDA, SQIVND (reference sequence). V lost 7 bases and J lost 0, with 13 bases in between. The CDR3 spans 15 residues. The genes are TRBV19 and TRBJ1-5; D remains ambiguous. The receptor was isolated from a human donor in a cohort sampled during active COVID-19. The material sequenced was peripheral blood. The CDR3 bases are TGTGCCAGTACCCCCATTGGACTTAGCAATCAGCCCCAGCATTTT. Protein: CASTPIGLSNQPQHF.